The rows below give T cell receptor beta chains drawn from one sample of a study of blood T cell repertoires in COVID-19. Only in-frame clones appear in the TCRdb table, and some are missing; sequencing was by immunoSEQ multiplex PCR. The sample lists about 300,000 clones; roughly 90% were seen once. Material: peripheral blood. Every receptor here comes from a man aged 18 to 35 who had recovered from COVID-19. Each CDR3 is given with its conserved first and last residue.

v_call: TRBV7-2
j_call: TRBJ2-5
cdr3_aa: CASSSSDQETQYF

v_call: TRBV5-1
j_call: TRBJ2-7
cdr3_aa: CASSLAPRQTSYEQYF

v_call: TRBV4-1
j_call: TRBJ1-5
cdr3_aa: CASSDRSVNQPQHF

v_call: TRBV4-2
j_call: TRBJ2-3
cdr3_aa: CASSQDTGSTDTQYF

v_call: TRBV15
j_call: TRBJ1-3
cdr3_aa: CATSRDPDYGNTIYF

v_call: TRBV14
j_call: TRBJ2-7
cdr3_aa: CASSQGVRHPYEQYF

v_call: TRBV10-2
j_call: TRBJ2-4
cdr3_aa: CASSEGSGRANIQYF

v_call: TRBV28
j_call: TRBJ1-1
cdr3_aa: CASRGGTSTEAFF

v_call: TRBV5-1
j_call: TRBJ2-3
cdr3_aa: CASSSSQDTQYF

v_call: TRBV10-3
j_call: TRBJ1-3
cdr3_aa: CAISESISKAGGNTIYF

v_call: TRBV3-1/TRBV3-2
j_call: TRBJ1-6
cdr3_aa: CASNMDRVGSPLHF

v_call: TRBV6-5
j_call: TRBJ2-7
cdr3_aa: CASSYSTGGGYEQYF

v_call: TRBV9
j_call: TRBJ2-5
cdr3_aa: CASSVTDRGETQYF

v_call: TRBV6-5
j_call: TRBJ1-2
cdr3_aa: CASRDSPYGYTF

v_call: TRBV24-1
j_call: TRBJ2-1
cdr3_aa: CATSGPGTGLSTSDNNEQFF

v_call: TRBV5-1
j_call: TRBJ1-5
cdr3_aa: CASSLESGANQPQHF

v_call: TRBV27
j_call: TRBJ2-2
cdr3_aa: CASSSGGGTGELFF

v_call: TRBV19
j_call: TRBJ1-1
cdr3_aa: CASLPWGGSTEAFF

v_call: TRBV10-3
j_call: TRBJ1-1
cdr3_aa: CAISRQGQINVEAFF

v_call: TRBV11-3
j_call: TRBJ1-1
cdr3_aa: CASSRGTEGTEAFF

v_call: TRBV4-1
j_call: TRBJ2-3
cdr3_aa: CASSQKSGQGFVTQYF

v_call: TRBV5-6
j_call: TRBJ1-5
cdr3_aa: CASSLMFAGQGAVNQPQHF

v_call: TRBV3-1/TRBV3-2
j_call: TRBJ2-3
cdr3_aa: CASSPAVRTISGKGADTQYF

v_call: TRBV3-1/TRBV3-2
j_call: TRBJ2-2
cdr3_aa: CASSQDPGTRSSTGELFF

v_call: TRBV9
j_call: TRBJ1-1
cdr3_aa: CASHLGTGANTEAFF

v_call: TRBV19
j_call: TRBJ1-4
cdr3_aa: CASSNSARGWHEKLFF

v_call: TRBV12-3/TRBV12-4
j_call: TRBJ2-7
cdr3_aa: CASSLAGHLSF

v_call: TRBV11-3
j_call: TRBJ2-5
cdr3_aa: CASSLGRQETQYF

v_call: TRBV7-8
j_call: TRBJ2-7
cdr3_aa: CASSLSQGSAYEQYF

v_call: TRBV27
j_call: TRBJ2-7
cdr3_aa: CASSVGRTVQENF

v_call: TRBV7-9
j_call: TRBJ2-7
cdr3_aa: CASSLAGRADEQYF

v_call: TRBV13
j_call: TRBJ1-2
cdr3_aa: CASSQQVFYGYTF

v_call: TRBV5-1
j_call: TRBJ2-5
cdr3_aa: CASSKGQRAETQYF

v_call: TRBV3-1/TRBV3-2
j_call: TRBJ2-5
cdr3_aa: CASRPSGPGETQYF

v_call: TRBV18
j_call: TRBJ2-7
cdr3_aa: CASSVAGEQYF

v_call: TRBV4-1
j_call: TRBJ2-7
cdr3_aa: CASSQDVRLAGGRNEQYF

v_call: TRBV11-3
j_call: TRBJ2-1
cdr3_aa: CASSLPGLAGPSYNEQFF

v_call: TRBV7-2
j_call: TRBJ2-5
cdr3_aa: CASSPTGMETQYF

v_call: TRBV5-6
j_call: TRBJ2-1
cdr3_aa: CASSLQGVYEQFF

v_call: TRBV4-1
j_call: TRBJ1-1
cdr3_aa: CASSQDSWGLGTEAFF

v_call: TRBV29-1
j_call: TRBJ2-1
cdr3_aa: CSVEAPGQGYNEQFF

v_call: TRBV9
j_call: TRBJ2-1
cdr3_aa: CASSVDGTSGRNEQFF

v_call: TRBV19
j_call: TRBJ1-1
cdr3_aa: CASTGGVNTEAFF

v_call: TRBV2
j_call: TRBJ2-5
cdr3_aa: CASKEGTQYF

v_call: TRBV19
j_call: TRBJ1-5
cdr3_aa: CASTQWLLSNQPQHF

v_call: TRBV4-3
j_call: TRBJ2-1
cdr3_aa: CASSQAISAGASSYNEQFF

v_call: TRBV6-6
j_call: TRBJ1-6
cdr3_aa: CASSSGRDNSPLHF

v_call: TRBV11-2
j_call: TRBJ2-7
cdr3_aa: CASSRKLAGVRYEQYF

v_call: TRBV19
j_call: TRBJ2-7
cdr3_aa: CASSIAGGLSYEQYF

v_call: TRBV6-5
j_call: TRBJ1-1
cdr3_aa: CASSRLTAPDTEAFF

v_call: TRBV29-1
j_call: TRBJ1-2
cdr3_aa: CSVPANYGYTF

v_call: TRBV30
j_call: TRBJ2-1
cdr3_aa: CAWSVSSGFYNEQFF

v_call: TRBV6-5
j_call: TRBJ1-5
cdr3_aa: CASSYSGDFNQPQHF

v_call: TRBV5-5
j_call: TRBJ1-1
cdr3_aa: CASSLEGTGVLVMNTEAFF